This T cell receptor (beta chain) originates from a study of technical replicates of blood from several donors. CDR3 length: 16 residues. In germline, CDR1 is MNHEY, CDR2 SMNVEV (reference sequence). J was trimmed by 6 bases and V by 0 bases; bases with no gene match: 7. Here immunoSEQ multiplex PCR was the method, and the copy in TCRdb shows in-frame clones only, minus some. This sample has 7,500 to 8,500 clones; approximately 87% occur once, and the top ten carry 9.5% to 13%. V gene TRBV27 combines with J gene TRBJ2-3, with 9 bases identical to TRBD2. The TCR was taken from a human donor in good health. The sample taken for sequencing was PBMCs. CDR3 loop: CASSLSWLAGSDTQYF. The CDR3 nucleotides are TGTGCCAGCAGTTTATCATGGCTAGCGGGATCGGATACGCAGTATTTT.